These 10 T cell receptor beta chains came from one sample sequenced in a study of shared T cell receptors in the human thymus. Method: immunoSEQ multiplex PCR; TCRdb's copy keeps in-frame clones and lacks some. The sample carries 500,000 to 850,000 clones, 70% to 90% recorded once. These same data were also listed under a study on human thymus T cells.

The sequenced sample consisted of thymocytes. These receptors originate from a boy under two years old with a congenital heart defect.

V gene TRBV13 combines with J gene TRBJ1-1, with 9 bases identical to TRBD1. Germline CDR1 PRHDT, CDR2 FYEKMQ (reference sequence). CDR3 size: 15 residues. The J segment lost 5 bases and the V segment lost 3 bases, leaving 7 bases of the junction unmatched. CDR3 sequence: CASSFGTGWGTEAFF. In DNA, the CDR3 is TGTGCCAGCAGCTTCGGGACAGGGTGGGGGACTGAAGCTTTCTTT.

V gene TRBV5-1 combines with J gene TRBJ2-3; TRBD1 matches at 7 bases. Germline values: CDR1 SGHRS, CDR2 YFSETQ. There are 14 residues in the CDR3. Unmatched junction bases numbered 8, after V lost 4 bases and J lost 6 bases. The CDR3 DNA follows: TGCGCCAGCAGCCTCAGGGGGTCGGCGGATACGCAGTATTTT. Its translation: CASSLRGSADTQYF. Using reference TRBV5-1 and TRBJ2-3 for the parts outside the CDR3, the full variable domain is KAGVTQTPRYLIKTRGQQVTLSCSPISGHRSVSWYQQTPGQGLQFLFEYFSETQRNKGNFPGRFSGRQFSNSRSEMNVSTLELGDSALYLCASSLRGSADTQYFGPGTRLTVL.

J is TRBJ1-4 and V is TRBV7-6, with 11 bases aligning to TRBD1. The V gene end was trimmed by 5 bases and the J gene end by 6 bases; junction bases not matched to a gene: 5. The CDR3 is 15 amino acids. Germline assignment: CDR1 SGHVS and CDR2 FNYEAQ. The CDR3 DNA reads TGTGCCAGCAGCGAGGACAGGGGGCGCGATGAAAAACTGTTTTTT. This encodes CASSEDRGRDEKLFF. Filled out from reference TRBV7-6 and TRBJ1-4, the complete variable domain reads GAGVSQSPRYKVTKRGQDVALRCDPISGHVSLYWYRQALGQGPEFLTYFNYEAQQDKSGLPNDRFSAERPEGSISTLTIQRTEQRDSAMYRCASSEDRGRDEKLFFGSGTQLSVL.

The rearrangement uses TRBV2 and TRBJ1-5; possibly TRBD1 for D (6 bases). V lost 2 bases and J 2 bases, leaving 13 bases between the germline ends. The germline gives CDR1 SNHLY, CDR2 FYNNEI. The CDR3 has 16 amino acids. For the CDR3, the DNA is TGTGCCAGCAGTGAAACCAGGGGAAGGGGCAATCAGCCCCAGCATTTT. Protein: CASSETRGRGNQPQHF.

Only a few counts were recorded for this clone. The rearrangement links TRBV15 to TRBJ2-2; 9 bases map to TRBD2. V trimming: 4 bases; J trimming: 5 bases; junction bases outside the gene matches: 2. Looked up from germline, CDR1 is LNHNV and CDR2 is YYDKDF (reference sequence). The CDR3 has 14 amino acids. The CDR3 region is CATSTLAGTGELFF. The CDR3 region has the DNA TGTGCCACCAGCACCCTAGCGGGAACCGGGGAGCTGTTTTTT.

The chain carries TRBV4-3 and TRBJ2-3, with a tentative D call TRBD2 (6 bases). Between the trimmed V and J ends, which lost 4 bases and 1 base, there was a span of 9 bases. The CDR3 has 14 residues. Germline lookup yields CDR1 LGHNA and CDR2 YSLEER. CDR3 amino acids: CASSRGDGTDTQYF. In DNA, the CDR3 is TGCGCCAGCAGCCGGGGGGATGGCACAGATACGCAGTATTTT.

The chain couples TRBV5-8 to TRBJ2-7, with 10 bases lining up with TRBD2. The CDR3 length is 17 residues. The germline gives CDR1 SGHTS, CDR2 YDEGEE. The trim removed 2 bases at V and 2 bases at J, leaving 10 bases unmatched. The CDR3 is CASSLVTASGGAYEQYF. The CDR3, as DNA: TGTGCCAGCAGCTTAGTGACTGCGAGCGGGGGGGCCTACGAGCAGTACTTC. The complete variable domain, with remaining parts taken from reference TRBV5-8 and TRBJ2-7, reads EAGVTQSPTHLIKTRGQQATLRCSPISGHTSVYWYQQALGLGLQFLLWYDEGEERNRGNFPPRFSGRQFPNYSSELNVNALELEDSALYLCASSLVTASGGAYEQYFGPGTRLTVT.

The chain employs TRBV7-9 and TRBJ2-1; a weak D match, TRBD2 (5 bases). The germline gives CDR1 SEHNR, CDR2 FQNEAQ (reference sequence). V shed 0 bases and J shed 0 bases, with 6 bases lying between them. The CDR3 is made up of 15 amino acids. CDR3 region: CASSLAGVSYNEQFF. In DNA, the CDR3 is TGTGCCAGCAGCTTAGCGGGAGTCTCCTACAATGAGCAGTTCTTC.

V gene TRBV10-3 combines with J gene TRBJ1-1; TRBD1 matches 9 bases. Germline CDR1 ENHRY, CDR2 SYGVKD. CDR3 size: 17 residues. The V gene end was trimmed by 3 bases and the J gene end by 0 bases; junction bases not matched to a gene: 8. The CDR3 DNA reads TGTGCCATCAGTGATAGACAGGGGGGGACCCTGAACACTGAAGCTTTCTTT. Amino acid sequence: CAISDRQGGTLNTEAFF.

The chain links TRBV28 to TRBJ2-7; no clear D gene. Germline assignment: CDR1 MDHEN and CDR2 SYDVKM. Trimming removed 3 bases at V and 1 base at J, with 13 bases between. This CDR3 is built from 15 residues. The CDR3 DNA follows: TGTGCCAGCAGTTTCACCCCTAGGTCATCCTACGAGCAGTACTTC. This gives the protein CASSFTPRSSYEQYF.